These 26 T cell receptor beta chains originate from one sample sequenced in a study of PD-L1 blockade in urothelial cancer. Sample time point: pretreatment peripheral blood. This table comes from immunoSEQ multiplex PCR, and its TCRdb copy is limited to in-frame clones, with some not included. The data show about 72,000 clones, with approximately 84% seen just once and 15% held by the top ten. This material consisted of PBMCs, taken around atezolizumab (anti-PD-L1) treatment. All receptors derive from a man aged 55 to 70 with urothelial cancer.

V is TRBV6-5 and J is TRBJ2-7; 8 nucleotides agree with TRBD2. Germline V gives CDR1 MNHEY, CDR2 SVGAGI. V trimming: 8 bases; J trimming: 2 bases; junction bases outside the gene matches: 5. CDR3 length equals 13 residues. In DNA, the CDR3 is TGTGCCAGCTCGAGAGCGGGGGCCTACGAGCAGTACTTC. Amino acids: CASSRAGAYEQYF.

The chain employs TRBV11-3 and TRBJ1-4, with D unresolved. The CDR3 consists of 15 residues. CDR1 and CDR2 from the germline V gene are SGHNT and YENEEA. The V end lost 2 bases, the J end lost 5 bases, and 12 bases lay between the germline ends. The CDR3 nucleotides read TGTGCCAGCAGCTTAAGTGGCCGCACAAATGAAAAACTGTTTTTT. It codes for CASSLSGRTNEKLFF. The complete variable domain, with remaining parts taken from reference TRBV11-3 and TRBJ1-4, reads EAGVVQSPRYKIIEKKQPVAFWCNPISGHNTLYWYLQNLGQGPELLIRYENEEAVDDSQLPKDRFSAERLKGVDSTLKIQPAELGDSAVYLCASSLSGRTNEKLFFGSGTQLSVL.

This chain links TRBV7-9 with TRBJ1-3; 7 bases align to TRBD1. The trim removed 3 bases at V and 2 bases at J, leaving 4 bases unmatched. The germline V gene has CDR1 SEHNR and CDR2 FQNEAQ (reference sequence). The CDR3 has 15 amino acids. The CDR3 region is CASSLLTGPGNTIYF. The CDR3 bases are TGTGCCAGCAGCTTGTTGACAGGGCCTGGAAACACCATATATTTT.

The chain combines TRBV5-1 with TRBJ2-3; TRBD2 is a possible D gene (5 bases). This CDR3 contains 14 residues. Germline V CDR1 and CDR2: SGHRS, YFSETQ. Between the trimmed V and J ends, which lost 6 bases and 0 bases, there was a span of 11 bases. In nucleotides, the CDR3 is TGCGCCAGCACCACGGACTCTAGCACAGATACGCAGTATTTT. It encodes CASTTDSSTDTQYF.

The chain has TRBV19 and TRBJ2-3; maybe TRBD1 (6 bases). Deletions cut 7 bases from V and 4 bases from J, with 15 bases between. Germline loops: CDR1 LNHDA, CDR2 SQIVND (reference sequence). The CDR3 consists of 14 residues. The CDR3 coding sequence is TGTGCCAGTACCCAGGGGTCCGCCCCAGATACGCAGTATTTT. Amino acid sequence: CASTQGSAPDTQYF.

The gene calls are TRBV5-1 and TRBJ2-3; 7 bases agree with TRBD1. Germline CDR1 is SGHRS and CDR2 is YFSETQ. The ends lost 5 bases at V and 5 bases at J; junction bases unmatched: 14. The CDR3 covers 16 residues. This CDR3 is CASSKGPGQILDTQYF. DNA of the CDR3: TGCGCCAGCAGTAAAGGCCCGGGACAGATTTTAGATACGCAGTATTTT.

This clone has only one observation. The chain has TRBV4-1 and TRBJ2-3, with a weak D call TRBD1 (6 bases). Trimming took off 5 bases at V and 2 bases at J, with 14 bases between the two ends. The germline CDR1 and CDR2 sequences are MGHRA and YSYEKL. The CDR3 totals 15 residues. This CDR3 is CASSTQQGVTDTQYF. The CDR3 DNA reads TGCGCCAGCAGCACACAACAGGGAGTCACAGATACGCAGTATTTT.

The chain links TRBV5-1 to TRBJ2-1, with 10 bases lining up with TRBD2. V was pared by 6 bases and J by 4 bases, with 4 bases of the junction left unmatched. This CDR3 is 14 amino acids long. Germline CDR1 SGHRS, CDR2 YFSETQ. The DNA of the CDR3 is TGCGCCAGCAATCCAGCGGGGGGGTACAATGAGCAGTTCTTC. Translated: CASNPAGGYNEQFF.

The chain couples TRBV27 to TRBJ1-1; D is undetermined. Germline V gene sequence: CDR1 MNHEY, CDR2 SMNVEV (reference sequence). CDR3 size: 12 residues. V gave up 6 bases and J gave up 5 bases, with 10 bases separating them. CDR3 sequence reads: CASRGRVTEAFF. The CDR3 DNA sequence: TGTGCCAGCAGGGGGAGGGTTACTGAAGCTTTCTTT.

This chain connects TRBV30 to TRBJ1-5; 7 nucleotides line up with TRBD1. The CDR3 contains 14 residues. Germline CDR1 and CDR2: GTSNPN and SVGIG (reference sequence). With V trimmed by 0 bases and J by 3 bases, 2 bases remained unmatched. In nucleotides, the CDR3 is TGTGCCTGGAGTGTACAGGGGTTCAATCAGCCCCAGCATTTT. Translated: CAWSVQGFNQPQHF.

The chain recombines TRBV5-8 with TRBJ2-2; 11 bases align to TRBD2. This CDR3 spans 16 amino acids. V dropped 3 bases and J dropped 4; count of bases not matched to a gene: 5. Germline assignment: CDR1 SGHTS and CDR2 YDEGEE. CDR3 sequence reads: CASSSASGGITGELFF. The CDR3 nucleotides read TGTGCCAGCAGCTCAGCTAGCGGGGGGATCACCGGGGAGCTGTTTTTT.

The rearrangement joins TRBV6-5 to TRBJ2-3; possible D gene TRBD1, 5 bases. The V and J ends lost 2 bases and 6 bases respectively, with 12 bases between them. Germline V gene sequence: CDR1 MNHEY, CDR2 SVGAGI. The CDR3 has 14 residues. CDR3 in amino acids: CASSYSKGADTQYF. In DNA form, the CDR3 reads TGTGCCAGCAGTTACAGTAAAGGGGCCGATACGCAGTATTTT.

A few counts support this clone. This chain connects TRBV9 to TRBJ2-2; 7 bases are a match to TRBD1. J gave up 4 bases and V 2 bases, and 2 bases lay outside the gene matches. Germline loops: CDR1 SGDLS, CDR2 YYNGEE. The CDR3 is 14 amino acids. This CDR3 reads CASSVTGVTGELFF. Written as DNA, the CDR3 is TGTGCCAGCAGCGTTACAGGGGTCACCGGGGAGCTGTTTTTT.

The rearrangement uses TRBV19 and TRBJ2-7, with D tentatively TRBD1 (6 bases). Trimming pared 4 bases from V and 4 bases from J, leaving 20 bases between. The CDR3 runs to 16 residues. Germline CDR1 reads LNHDA; CDR2 reads SQIVND (reference sequence). The CDR3 reads CASSTTTGIQLYEQYF. CDR3 bases: TGTGCCAGTAGTACTACGACAGGCATCCAATTGTACGAGCAGTACTTC. The entire variable domain, with the rest obtained from reference TRBV19 and TRBJ2-7, is as follows: DGGITQSPKYLFRKEGQNVTLSCEQNLNHDAMYWYRQDPGQGLRLIYYSQIVNDFQKGDIAEGYSVSREKKESFPLTVTSAQKNPTAFYLCASSTTTGIQLYEQYFGPGTRLTVT.

V and J are TRBV10-3 and TRBJ2-7; 12 nucleotides align to TRBD2. CDR3 length: 16 residues. Germline V gives CDR1 ENHRY, CDR2 SYGVKD. Trimming cost V 3 bases and J 7 bases; bases outside gene matches: 10. The DNA of the CDR3 is TGTGCCATCAGTGAACCGACTAGCGGGGGTTTTGAGGAGCAGTACTTC. Its translation: CAISEPTSGGFEEQYF.

The chain employs TRBV5-1 and TRBJ2-2; the D gene is possibly TRBD1 (6 bases). The CDR3 is made up of 14 amino acids. V lost 7 bases and J lost 0, with 10 bases in between. Germline CDR1 is SGHRS and CDR2 is YFSETQ. This chain's CDR3 is CASRQAPNTGELFF. The CDR3 nucleotides read TGCGCCAGCCGACAGGCCCCGAACACCGGGGAGCTGTTTTTT.

This chain links TRBV6-6 with TRBJ1-5; D remains ambiguous. Germline CDR1 reads MNHNY; CDR2 reads SVGAGI (reference sequence). The CDR3 consists of 15 residues. V was clipped by 5 bases and J by 3 bases, with 14 bases between them. The CDR3 sequence: CASSLGGGNNQPQHF. The DNA of the CDR3 is TGTGCCAGCAGTCTCGGCGGCGGAAACAATCAGCCCCAGCATTTT.

The chain joins TRBV2 to TRBJ1-5, with TRBD1 as a possible D gene (6 bases). From germline, CDR1 is SNHLY and CDR2 FYNNEI. The CDR3 loop spans 15 amino acids. The V end was cut by 2 bases, the J end by 5 bases, with 13 bases between. CDR3 nucleotides: TGTGCCAGCAGTGAAAGATCAGGGGTGGATCAGCCCCAGCATTTT. It encodes CASSERSGVDQPQHF. Drawing the rest from reference TRBV2 and TRBJ1-5, the complete variable domain is EPEVTQTPSHQVTQMGQEVILRCVPISNHLYFYWYRQILGQKVEFLVSFYNNEISEKSEIFDDQFSVERPDGSNFTLKIRSTKLEDSAMYFCASSERSGVDQPQHFGDGTRLSIL.

V and J are TRBV11-2 and TRBJ2-5; 9 bases map to TRBD1. Germline V lookup: CDR1 SGHAT, CDR2 FQNNGV. With 0 bases clipped from V and 3 bases from J, the junction kept 11 bases outside the gene matches. The CDR3 covers 18 residues. The CDR3 coding sequence is TGTGCCAGCAGCTTAGATTGGATAACGGGGACAGGGAAAGAGACCCAGTACTTC. Amino acids: CASSLDWITGTGKETQYF. Filled out from reference TRBV11-2 and TRBJ2-5, the complete variable domain reads EAGVAQSPRYKIIEKRQSVAFWCNPISGHATLYWYQQILGQGPKLLIQFQNNGVVDDSQLPKDRFSAERLKGVDSTLKIQPAKLEDSAVYLCASSLDWITGTGKETQYFGPGTRLLVL.

The rearrangement joins TRBV28 to TRBJ2-7, with a possible D match to TRBD1 (5 bases). Per germline, CDR1 MDHEN and CDR2 SYDVKM. The V end was cut by 6 bases, the J end by 1 base, with 7 bases between. CDR3 length equals 12 residues. Here the CDR3 reads CASRRGSYEQYF. CDR3 DNA sequence: TGTGCCAGCAGAAGGGGTTCCTACGAGCAGTACTTC.

V is TRBV18 and J is TRBJ2-3; weak D call: TRBD1 (6 bases). The germline CDR1 and CDR2 sequences are KGHSH and LQKENI. Deletions cut 6 bases from V and 0 bases from J, with 16 bases between. The CDR3 runs to 16 residues. CDR3 sequence: CASSVTGPSSTDTQYF. The DNA of the CDR3 is TGTGCCAGCTCGGTTACAGGGCCATCTAGCACAGATACGCAGTATTTT.

This clone was found a few times. The rearrangement links TRBV15 to TRBJ1-2; 7 bases match TRBD1. This CDR3 region has 14 residues. V shed 5 bases and J 5 bases; nucleotides not matched to a gene: 8. The germline CDR1 and CDR2 sequences are LNHNV and YYDKDF (reference sequence). CDR3 protein: CATSFSRTGYGYTF. The CDR3 nucleotides read TGTGCCACCAGCTTCTCCCGGACAGGATATGGCTACACCTTC.

The gene calls are TRBV5-1 and TRBJ1-1; 7 bases line up with TRBD1. The germline V gene has CDR1 SGHRS and CDR2 YFSETQ. V shed 4 bases, J shed 7 bases, and the junction held 4 bases outside the gene matches. CDR3 length: 12 amino acids. CDR3 sequence: CASSPDRDEAFF. The CDR3 nucleotides are TGCGCCAGCAGCCCAGACAGGGATGAAGCTTTCTTT.

The sample holds a few counts of this clone. J is TRBJ1-2 and V is TRBV7-2; 8 nucleotides agree with TRBD1. There are 13 residues in the CDR3. With 5 bases clipped from V and 4 bases from J, the junction kept 3 bases outside the gene matches. CDR1 and CDR2 from the germline V gene are SGHTA and FQGNSA. In DNA form, the CDR3 reads TGTGCCAGCAGCGTACAGGGGGGCTATGGCTACACCTTC. This encodes CASSVQGGYGYTF.

The J gene is TRBJ1-5, the V gene TRBV2, with D unresolved. Between the trimmed V and J ends, which lost 4 bases and 0 bases, there was a span of 7 bases. The CDR3 totals 14 residues. Germline CDR1 SNHLY, CDR2 FYNNEI. This CDR3 is CASSGVRSNQPQHF. Written as DNA, the CDR3 is TGTGCCAGCAGTGGCGTGCGTAGCAATCAGCCCCAGCATTTT.

This clone was found a few times. Other DNA sequences of this sample code for an identical CDR3. This chain connects TRBV7-9 to TRBJ2-1; D may be TRBD1 (6 bases). The ends were cut back, 1 base at V and 4 bases at J, with 8 bases in the middle. This CDR3 spans 14 amino acids. Per germline, CDR1 SEHNR and CDR2 FQNEAQ (reference sequence). Here the CDR3 reads CASSLEGGYNEQFF. CDR3 in DNA: TGTGCCAGCAGCTTAGAAGGGGGTTACAATGAGCAGTTCTTC.